This T cell receptor beta chain was profiled in a study of shared clonotypes between healthy human individuals. Notes on the study in general: In contrast to clonotypes shared by all four donors, non-shared clonotypes had lower generation probabilities. Few donors restricted represented genetic and exposure-history diversity.

Sequencing was performed with immunoSEQ multiplex PCR; in TCRdb, only in-frame clones are kept and a portion is missing. The sample yields nearly 600,000 clones, nearly 97% seen once. V was clipped by 1 base and J by 2 bases, with 7 bases between them. The CDR3 length is 14 residues. Germline loops: CDR1 SGHAT, CDR2 FQDESV (reference sequence). As to this clone: Its antigen is still unknown.

It was CD45RO-negative cells, positively selected for CCR7, that made up naive CD8 cells, with terminally differentiated effector memory CD45RA+ cells excluded. The sample comprised naive CD8+ T cells sorted from blood. The clonotype was recovered from a woman between 25 and 40 years old in good health. J is TRBJ2-3 and V is TRBV11-1; no clear D gene. Here the CDR3 DNA reads TGTGCCAGCAGCTTAGGATACATCACAGATACGCAGTATTTT. Amino acids: CASSLGYITDTQYF.